The 9 T cell receptor beta chains reported below all come from one sample, sequenced in a study of beta chain features in type 1 diabetes (dated by TCRdb to between 2017 and 2018). Results and caveats for the whole study, not just this receptor: In all four CD4+ subsets, TCRB CDR3 length was moderately but significantly shorter in type 1 diabetes patients.

These receptors' antigens are unknown. The receptor library was made with the immunoSEQ multiplex PCR assay. The High Capacity cDNA Reverse Transcription Kit was used to reverse transcribe all of the isolated RNA, meaning that expressed TCRB transcripts were what got sequenced. TCRdb's version of the immuneACCESS table is confined to in-frame rearrangements and falls short of the full clone set. An unresolved V gene accounts for under half of the shortfall where checked; the remainder is of unknown origin. The table for this sample lists 200,000 to 300,000 clones; 11% of them were counted only once. The ten largest clones take up around 0.017% of the sample. The sequenced sample was naive CD4+ T cells from blood. The cell subset or site label, as the study defines it: true naive CD4+ T cells. Source of these receptors: a man in his thirties or forties with type 1 diabetes.

As for this clone: At one end the junction does not follow the germline gene, possibly because of a read error. The chain links TRBV7-7 to TRBJ2-1; 9 positions agree with TRBD1. Germline CDR1 SSHAT, CDR2 FNYEAQ (reference sequence). The CDR3 loop spans 15 amino acids. The CDR3 DNA is TGTGCTAGCAGCTTGGGGACAGGGCCGAGCAATGAGCAGTTCTTC. Amino acid sequence: CASSLGTGPSNEQFF.

A few counts support this clone. This chain links TRBV4-2 with TRBJ1-3; D is uncertain. The CDR3 sequence is 16 residues long. Trimming cost V 0 bases and J 4 bases, with 13 bases left between them. Germline values: CDR1 LGHNA, CDR2 YNFKEQ. CDR3 sequence reads: CASSQDRPSRGNTIYF. Written as DNA, the CDR3 is TGTGCCAGCAGCCAAGATCGCCCCTCGAGGGGAAACACCATATATTTT.

The table lists this clone with a few counts. V and J are TRBV27 and TRBJ2-4, with 8 positions matching TRBD1. V gave up 8 bases and J gave up 0 bases; unmatched junction bases: 6. This CDR3 comprises 15 residues. CDR1 and CDR2 (germline): MNHEY, SMNVEV (reference sequence). The CDR3 nucleotides read TGTGCCAGCGGACGACAGGGGTCAGCCAAAAACATTCAGTACTTC. This sequence encodes CASGRQGSAKNIQYF.

This clone was observed a handful of times. V and J are TRBV6-6 and TRBJ2-7; 9 nucleotides match TRBD1. Germline V gives CDR1 MNHNY, CDR2 SVGAGI (reference sequence). CDR3 size: 14 residues. With 7 bases clipped from V and 5 bases from J, the junction kept 9 bases outside the gene matches. The chain's CDR3 is CASTKLGQGNEQYF. The DNA for the CDR3 is TGTGCCAGCACCAAACTGGGACAGGGAAACGAGCAGTACTTC.

The gene calls are TRBV29-1 and TRBJ2-7, with 8 bases lining up with TRBD1. V was pared by 6 bases and J by 3 bases, with 7 bases of the junction left unmatched. Germline assignment: CDR1 SQVTM and CDR2 ANQGSEA. The CDR3 is 13 residues long. CDR3 residues: CSVERTGSYEQYF. CDR3 sequence (DNA): TGCAGCGTGGAGCGGACAGGGAGCTACGAGCAGTACTTC.

This clone was observed a handful of times. CDR3 amino acids: CASSFRLAANTQYF. The CDR3 DNA follows: TGTGCCAGCAGTTTCCGACTAGCGGCCAATACGCAGTATTTT. The V gene is TRBV2, the J gene TRBJ2-3; 9 bases map to TRBD2. The CDR3 sequence is 14 residues long. V was pared by 5 bases and J by 7 bases, with 7 bases of the junction left unmatched. Germline V lookup: CDR1 SNHLY, CDR2 FYNNEI.

The chain joins TRBV7-9 to TRBJ1-2; a possible D gene is TRBD1 (6 bases). V lost 5 bases and J 6 bases, leaving 10 bases between the germline ends. This CDR3 spans 12 amino acids. In germline, CDR1 is SEHNR, CDR2 FQNEAQ (reference sequence). The CDR3 loop is CASSGSGDGYTF. CDR3 coding DNA: TGTGCCAGCAGCGGATCAGGGGATGGCTACACCTTC. The whole variable domain, remainder taken from reference TRBV7-9 and TRBJ1-2, is DTGVSQNPRHKITKRGQNVTFRCDPISEHNRLYWYRQTLGQGPEFLTYFQNEAQLEKSRLLSDRFSAERPKGSFSTLEIQRTEQGDSAMYLCASSGSGDGYTFGSGTRLTVV.

The V call is TRBV5-4, the J call TRBJ2-7; 7 bases are a match to TRBD1. From germline, CDR1 is SGHNT and CDR2 YYREEE (reference sequence). The length of the CDR3 is 15 residues. Germline trimming cut 4 bases from V and 0 bases from J; bases unmatched to any gene: 7. The CDR3 loop is CASSPEWDSSYEQYF. CDR3 DNA sequence: TGTGCCAGCAGCCCGGAATGGGACAGCTCCTACGAGCAGTACTTC.

This clone was picked up a small number of times. The DNA for the CDR3 is TGTGCCAGCTCACAGTCTGGTCCAGGGGGTATCTCTGGGGCCAACGTCCTGACTTTC. It codes for CASSQSGPGGISGANVLTF. This rearrangement joins TRBV18 to TRBJ2-6; TRBD1 matches 7 bases. The CDR3 runs 19 residues. Germline V lookup: CDR1 KGHSH, CDR2 LQKENI. The ends lost 4 bases at V and 0 bases at J; junction bases unmatched: 12.